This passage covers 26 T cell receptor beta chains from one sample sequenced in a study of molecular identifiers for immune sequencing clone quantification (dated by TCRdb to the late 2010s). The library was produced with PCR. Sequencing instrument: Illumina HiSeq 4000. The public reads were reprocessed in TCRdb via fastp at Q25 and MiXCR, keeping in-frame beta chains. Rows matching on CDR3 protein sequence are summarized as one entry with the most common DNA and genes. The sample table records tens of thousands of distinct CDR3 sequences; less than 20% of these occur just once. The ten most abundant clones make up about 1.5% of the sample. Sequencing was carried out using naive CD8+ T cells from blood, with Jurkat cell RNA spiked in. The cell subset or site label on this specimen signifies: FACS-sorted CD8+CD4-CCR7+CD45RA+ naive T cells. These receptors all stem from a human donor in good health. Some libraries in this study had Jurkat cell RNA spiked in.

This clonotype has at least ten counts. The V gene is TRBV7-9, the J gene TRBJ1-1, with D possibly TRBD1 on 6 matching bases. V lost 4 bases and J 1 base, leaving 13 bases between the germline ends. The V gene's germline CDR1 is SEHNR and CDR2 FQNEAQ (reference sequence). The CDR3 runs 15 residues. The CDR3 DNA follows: TGTGCCAGCAGCTCCGGGGACACGGCGAACACTGAAGCTTTCTTT. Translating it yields CASSSGDTANTEAFF.

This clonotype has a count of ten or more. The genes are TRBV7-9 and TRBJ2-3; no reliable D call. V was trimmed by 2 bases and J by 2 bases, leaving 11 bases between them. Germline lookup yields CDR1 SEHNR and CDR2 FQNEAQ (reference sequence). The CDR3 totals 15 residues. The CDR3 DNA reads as TGTGCCAGCAGCTTACTCGCGGAGTTCACAGATACGCAGTATTTT. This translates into CASSLLAEFTDTQYF.

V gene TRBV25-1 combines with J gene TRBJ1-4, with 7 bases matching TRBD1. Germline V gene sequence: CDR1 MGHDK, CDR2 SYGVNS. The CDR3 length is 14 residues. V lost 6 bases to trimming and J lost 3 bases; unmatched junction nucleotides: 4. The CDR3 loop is CASRPQGPNEKLFF. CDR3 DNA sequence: TGTGCCAGCAGACCACAGGGGCCTAATGAAAAACTGTTTTTT. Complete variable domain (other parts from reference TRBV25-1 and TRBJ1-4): EADIYQTPRYLVIGTGKKITLECSQTMGHDKMYWYQQDPGMELHLIHYSYGVNSTEKGDLSSESTVSRIRTEHFPLTLESARPSHTSQYLCASRPQGPNEKLFFGSGTQLSVL.

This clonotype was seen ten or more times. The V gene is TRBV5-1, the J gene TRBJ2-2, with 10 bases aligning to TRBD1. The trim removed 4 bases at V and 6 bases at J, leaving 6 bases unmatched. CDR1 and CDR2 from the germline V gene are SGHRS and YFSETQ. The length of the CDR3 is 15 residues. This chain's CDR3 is CASSQTGGGPGELFF. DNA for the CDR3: TGCGCCAGCAGCCAGACAGGGGGCGGTCCCGGGGAGCTGTTTTTT.

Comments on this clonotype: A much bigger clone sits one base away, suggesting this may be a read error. The CDR3 nucleotides are TGTGCCAGCAGTTTAGGAAAGGGGCGCGCCACTGAAAGGACCCAGTACTTC. Its protein is CASSLGKGRATERTQYF. The chain recombines TRBV6-2 or TRBV6-3 with TRBJ2-5; D possibly corresponds to TRBD1 (5 bases). V lost 4 bases and J 7 bases, leaving 25 bases between the germline ends. This CDR3 has 17 amino acids. CDR1 and CDR2 from the germline V gene are MNHEY and SVGEGT.

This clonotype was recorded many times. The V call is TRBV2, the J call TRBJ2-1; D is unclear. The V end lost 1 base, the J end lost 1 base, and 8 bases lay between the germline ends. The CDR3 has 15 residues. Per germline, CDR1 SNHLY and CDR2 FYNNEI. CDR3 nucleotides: TGTGCCAGCAGTGAAGGAAGGCGTTCCTACAATGAGCAGTTCTTC. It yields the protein CASSEGRRSYNEQFF.

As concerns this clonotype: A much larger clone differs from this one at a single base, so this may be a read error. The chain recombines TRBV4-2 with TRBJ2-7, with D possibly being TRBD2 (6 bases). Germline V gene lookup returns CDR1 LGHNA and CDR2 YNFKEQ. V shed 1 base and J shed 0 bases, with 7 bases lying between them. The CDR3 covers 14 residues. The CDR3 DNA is TGTGCCAGCAGCCAAGCGACTAGCTCCTACGAGCAGTACTTC. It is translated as CASSQATSSYEQYF.

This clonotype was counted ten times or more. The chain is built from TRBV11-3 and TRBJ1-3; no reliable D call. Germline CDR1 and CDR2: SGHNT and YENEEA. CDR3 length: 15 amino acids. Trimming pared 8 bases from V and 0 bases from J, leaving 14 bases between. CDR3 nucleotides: TGTGCCAGCCAGCCGTTGGTCGGCTCTGGAAACACCATATATTTT. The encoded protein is CASQPLVGSGNTIYF.

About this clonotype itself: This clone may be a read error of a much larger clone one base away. The CDR3 is CASSFPLGDTQYF. CDR3 sequence (DNA): TGTGCCAGCAGCTTCCCGTTGGGTGATACGCAGTATTTT. This rearrangement joins TRBV9 to TRBJ2-3, with unresolved D. The CDR3 contains 13 residues. V gave up 4 bases and J gave up 6 bases, with 12 bases separating them. Germline V lookup: CDR1 SGDLS, CDR2 YYNGEE.

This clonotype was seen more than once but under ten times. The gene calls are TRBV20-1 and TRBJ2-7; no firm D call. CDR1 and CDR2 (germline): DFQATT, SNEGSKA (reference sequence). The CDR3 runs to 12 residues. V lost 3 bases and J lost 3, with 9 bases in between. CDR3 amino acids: CSARDDFYEQYF. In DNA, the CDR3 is TGCAGTGCTAGGGACGACTTCTACGAGCAGTACTTC.

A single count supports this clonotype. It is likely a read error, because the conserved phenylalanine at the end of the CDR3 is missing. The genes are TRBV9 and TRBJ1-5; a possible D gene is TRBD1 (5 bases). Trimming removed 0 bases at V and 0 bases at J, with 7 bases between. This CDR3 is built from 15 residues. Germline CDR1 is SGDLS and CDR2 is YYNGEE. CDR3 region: CASSVGGDSNQPQHL. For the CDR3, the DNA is TGTGCCAGCAGCGTAGGAGGGGATAGCAATCAGCCCCAGCATCTC.

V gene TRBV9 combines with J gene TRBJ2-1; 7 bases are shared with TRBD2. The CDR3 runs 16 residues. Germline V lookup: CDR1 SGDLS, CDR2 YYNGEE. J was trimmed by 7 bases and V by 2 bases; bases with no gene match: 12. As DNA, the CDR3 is TGTGCCAGCAGCGTGAGACGGGACTACATCATGAATGAGCAGTTCTTC. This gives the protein CASSVRRDYIMNEQFF.

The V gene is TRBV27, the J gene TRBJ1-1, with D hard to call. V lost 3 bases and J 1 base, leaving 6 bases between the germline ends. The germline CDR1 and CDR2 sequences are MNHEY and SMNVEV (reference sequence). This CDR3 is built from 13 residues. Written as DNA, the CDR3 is TGTGCCAGCAGTTTGAAAGAGAACACTGAAGCTTTCTTT. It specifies CASSLKENTEAFF.

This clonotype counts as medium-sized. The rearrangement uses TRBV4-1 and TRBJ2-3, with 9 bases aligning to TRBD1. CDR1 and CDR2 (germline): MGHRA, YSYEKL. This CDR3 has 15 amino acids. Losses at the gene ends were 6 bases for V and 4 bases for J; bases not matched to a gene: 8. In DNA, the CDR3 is TGCGCCAGCAGGCCCGGGACAGGGTCCGCAGATACGCAGTATTTT. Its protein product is CASRPGTGSADTQYF.

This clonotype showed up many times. The DNA for the CDR3 is TGTGCCAGTAGTACAAGACAGGGCGGCTATGGCTACACCTTC. It yields the protein CASSTRQGGYGYTF. This chain links TRBV19 with TRBJ1-2; 7 bases map to TRBD1. The CDR3 sequence is 14 residues long. V lost 4 bases to trimming and J lost 4 bases; unmatched junction nucleotides: 6. Germline CDR1 LNHDA, CDR2 SQIVND (reference sequence).

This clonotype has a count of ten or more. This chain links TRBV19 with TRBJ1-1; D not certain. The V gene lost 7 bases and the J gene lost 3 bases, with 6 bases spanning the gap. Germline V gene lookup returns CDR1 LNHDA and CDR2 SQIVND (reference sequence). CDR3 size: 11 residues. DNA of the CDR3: TGTGCCAGTACCCTGGACACTGAAGCTTTCTTT. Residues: CASTLDTEAFF.

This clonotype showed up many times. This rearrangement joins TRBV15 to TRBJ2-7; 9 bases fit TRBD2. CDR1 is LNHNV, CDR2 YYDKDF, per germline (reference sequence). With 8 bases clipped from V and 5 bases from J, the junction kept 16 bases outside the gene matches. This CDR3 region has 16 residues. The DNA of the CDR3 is TGTGCCACCGGGCTGGGGGTAATAGCGGGAGAGAACGAGCAGTACTTC. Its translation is CATGLGVIAGENEQYF.

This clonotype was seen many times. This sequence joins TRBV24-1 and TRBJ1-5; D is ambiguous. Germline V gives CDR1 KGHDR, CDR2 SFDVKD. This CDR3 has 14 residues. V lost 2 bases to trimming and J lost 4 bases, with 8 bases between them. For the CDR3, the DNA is TGTGCCACCAGTGATTCGGCACCGAATCAGCCCCAGCATTTT. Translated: CATSDSAPNQPQHF.

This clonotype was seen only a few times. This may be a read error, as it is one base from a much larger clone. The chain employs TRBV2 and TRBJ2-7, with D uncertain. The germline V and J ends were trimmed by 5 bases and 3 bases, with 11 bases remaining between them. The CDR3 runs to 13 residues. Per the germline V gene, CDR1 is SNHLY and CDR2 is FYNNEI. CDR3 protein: CASSPEESYEQYF. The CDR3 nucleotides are TGTGCCAGCAGTCCAGAGGAGAGCTACGAGCAGTACTTC.

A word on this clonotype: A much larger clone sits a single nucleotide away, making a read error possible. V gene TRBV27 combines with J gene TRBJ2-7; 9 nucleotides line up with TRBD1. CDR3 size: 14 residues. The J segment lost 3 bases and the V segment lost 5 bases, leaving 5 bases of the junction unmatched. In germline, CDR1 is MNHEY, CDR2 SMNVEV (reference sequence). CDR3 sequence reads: CASSKGTGNYEQYF. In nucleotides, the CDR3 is TGTGCCAGCAGTAAAGGGACAGGGAACTACGAGCAGTACTTC.

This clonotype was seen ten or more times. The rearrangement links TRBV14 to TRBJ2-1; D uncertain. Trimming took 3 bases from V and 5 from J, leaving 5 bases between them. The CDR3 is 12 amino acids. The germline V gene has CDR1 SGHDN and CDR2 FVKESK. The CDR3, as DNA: TGTGCCAGCAGCCATAGCCACAATGAGCAGTTCTTC. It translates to CASSHSHNEQFF. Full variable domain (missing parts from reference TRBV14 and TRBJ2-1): EAGVTQFPSHSVIEKGQTVTLRCDPISGHDNLYWYRRVMGKEIKFLLHFVKESKQDESGMPNNRFLAERTGGTYSTLKVQPAELEDSGVYFCASSHSHNEQFFGPGTRLTVL.

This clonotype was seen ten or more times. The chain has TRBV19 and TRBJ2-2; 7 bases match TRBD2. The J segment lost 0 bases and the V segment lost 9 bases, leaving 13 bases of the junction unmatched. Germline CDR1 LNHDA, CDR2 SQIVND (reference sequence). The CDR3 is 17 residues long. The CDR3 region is CASISYSSGPNTGELFF. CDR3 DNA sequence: TGTGCCAGCATTTCCTATTCTAGCGGACCGAACACCGGGGAGCTGTTTTTT.

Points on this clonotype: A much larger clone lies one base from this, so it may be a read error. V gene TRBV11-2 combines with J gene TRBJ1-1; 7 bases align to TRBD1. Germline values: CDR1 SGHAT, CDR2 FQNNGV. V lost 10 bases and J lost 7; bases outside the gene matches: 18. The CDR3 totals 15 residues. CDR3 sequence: CAIAQGEGHFVEAFF. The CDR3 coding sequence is TGTGCCATCGCTCAGGGGGAGGGACATTTTGTTGAAGCTTTCTTT. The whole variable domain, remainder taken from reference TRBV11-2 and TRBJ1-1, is EAGVAQSPRYKIIEKRQSVAFWCNPISGHATLYWYQQILGQGPKLLIQFQNNGVVDDSQLPKDRFSAERLKGVDSTLKIQPAKLEDSAVYLCAIAQGEGHFVEAFFGQGTRLTVV.

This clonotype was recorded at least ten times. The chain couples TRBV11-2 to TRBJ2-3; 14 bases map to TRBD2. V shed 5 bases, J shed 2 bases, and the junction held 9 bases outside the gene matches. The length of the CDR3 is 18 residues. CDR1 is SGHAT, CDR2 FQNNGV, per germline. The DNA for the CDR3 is TGTGCCAGCAGCCAGGAGCCGGGACTAGCGGGAGTCACAGATACGCAGTATTTT. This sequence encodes CASSQEPGLAGVTDTQYF.

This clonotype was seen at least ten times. The CDR3 nucleotides are TGTGCCTGGAGTGGACTAGCGGGAGAGACCCAGTACTTC. Translating it yields CAWSGLAGETQYF. V usage is TRBV30 and J usage is TRBJ2-5; 10 bases are a match to TRBD2. This CDR3 is built from 13 residues. Trimming removed 1 base from V and 4 bases from J; junction bases left unmatched: 0. The germline gives CDR1 GTSNPN, CDR2 SVGIG (reference sequence). Full variable domain (outside the CDR3, taken from reference TRBV30 and TRBJ2-5): SQTIHQWPATLVQPVGSPLSLECTVEGTSNPNLYWYRQAAGRGLQLLFYSVGIGQISSEVPQNLSASRPQDRQFILSSKKLLLSDSGFYLCAWSGLAGETQYFGPGTRLLVL.

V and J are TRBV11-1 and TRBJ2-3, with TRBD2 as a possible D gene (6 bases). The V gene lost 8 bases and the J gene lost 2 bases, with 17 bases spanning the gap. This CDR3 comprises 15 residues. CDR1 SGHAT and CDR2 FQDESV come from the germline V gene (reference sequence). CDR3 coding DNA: TGTGCCAGCGGATCCGAGGCGGGAATCACAGATACGCAGTATTTT. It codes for CASGSEAGITDTQYF. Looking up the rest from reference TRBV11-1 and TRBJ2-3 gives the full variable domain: EAEVAQSPRYKITEKSQAVAFWCDPISGHATLYWYRQILGQGPELLVQFQDESVVDDSQLPKDRFSAERLKGVDSTLKIQPAELGDSAMYLCASGSEAGITDTQYFGPGTRLTVL.